This T cell receptor beta chain was identified in a study of cytomegalovirus exposure and HLA in healthy donors. Study-wide results and caveats: In vitro, a few CMV-associated chains proved specific for CMV antigens. Rarity held for most TCR sequences, but there were some public TCRs that occurred in many donors. In a later analysis, V- and J-gene trimming of beta chains associated with a DCLRE1C missense variant, replicated independently. Later on, an analysis tied approximately 17,000 TCR beta sequences to HLA alleles at 0.05 false discovery rate.

PCR amplification relied on 60 Vbeta primers (plus 13 Jbeta primers). The protocol was immunoSEQ multiplex PCR, while the TCRdb copy is restricted to in-frame clones and leaves out a portion. The table records around 260,000 clones, over 70% of them present only once. V lost 2 bases to trimming and J lost 7 bases, with 12 bases between them. The germline CDR1 and CDR2 sequences are LGHNT and FRNRAP. The CDR3 has 14 amino acids. Comment on this clone: Antigen unknown.

V usage is TRBV12-5 and J usage is TRBJ2-1, with D possibly being TRBD2 (5 bases). The sequencing input was PBMCs. The receptor was isolated from a girl aged 2 to 9 in good health and CMV-seronegative. For the CDR3, the DNA is TGTGCTAGTGGTTTGTTTGGAGGTCTTAATGAGCAGTTCTTC. This sequence encodes CASGLFGGLNEQFF.